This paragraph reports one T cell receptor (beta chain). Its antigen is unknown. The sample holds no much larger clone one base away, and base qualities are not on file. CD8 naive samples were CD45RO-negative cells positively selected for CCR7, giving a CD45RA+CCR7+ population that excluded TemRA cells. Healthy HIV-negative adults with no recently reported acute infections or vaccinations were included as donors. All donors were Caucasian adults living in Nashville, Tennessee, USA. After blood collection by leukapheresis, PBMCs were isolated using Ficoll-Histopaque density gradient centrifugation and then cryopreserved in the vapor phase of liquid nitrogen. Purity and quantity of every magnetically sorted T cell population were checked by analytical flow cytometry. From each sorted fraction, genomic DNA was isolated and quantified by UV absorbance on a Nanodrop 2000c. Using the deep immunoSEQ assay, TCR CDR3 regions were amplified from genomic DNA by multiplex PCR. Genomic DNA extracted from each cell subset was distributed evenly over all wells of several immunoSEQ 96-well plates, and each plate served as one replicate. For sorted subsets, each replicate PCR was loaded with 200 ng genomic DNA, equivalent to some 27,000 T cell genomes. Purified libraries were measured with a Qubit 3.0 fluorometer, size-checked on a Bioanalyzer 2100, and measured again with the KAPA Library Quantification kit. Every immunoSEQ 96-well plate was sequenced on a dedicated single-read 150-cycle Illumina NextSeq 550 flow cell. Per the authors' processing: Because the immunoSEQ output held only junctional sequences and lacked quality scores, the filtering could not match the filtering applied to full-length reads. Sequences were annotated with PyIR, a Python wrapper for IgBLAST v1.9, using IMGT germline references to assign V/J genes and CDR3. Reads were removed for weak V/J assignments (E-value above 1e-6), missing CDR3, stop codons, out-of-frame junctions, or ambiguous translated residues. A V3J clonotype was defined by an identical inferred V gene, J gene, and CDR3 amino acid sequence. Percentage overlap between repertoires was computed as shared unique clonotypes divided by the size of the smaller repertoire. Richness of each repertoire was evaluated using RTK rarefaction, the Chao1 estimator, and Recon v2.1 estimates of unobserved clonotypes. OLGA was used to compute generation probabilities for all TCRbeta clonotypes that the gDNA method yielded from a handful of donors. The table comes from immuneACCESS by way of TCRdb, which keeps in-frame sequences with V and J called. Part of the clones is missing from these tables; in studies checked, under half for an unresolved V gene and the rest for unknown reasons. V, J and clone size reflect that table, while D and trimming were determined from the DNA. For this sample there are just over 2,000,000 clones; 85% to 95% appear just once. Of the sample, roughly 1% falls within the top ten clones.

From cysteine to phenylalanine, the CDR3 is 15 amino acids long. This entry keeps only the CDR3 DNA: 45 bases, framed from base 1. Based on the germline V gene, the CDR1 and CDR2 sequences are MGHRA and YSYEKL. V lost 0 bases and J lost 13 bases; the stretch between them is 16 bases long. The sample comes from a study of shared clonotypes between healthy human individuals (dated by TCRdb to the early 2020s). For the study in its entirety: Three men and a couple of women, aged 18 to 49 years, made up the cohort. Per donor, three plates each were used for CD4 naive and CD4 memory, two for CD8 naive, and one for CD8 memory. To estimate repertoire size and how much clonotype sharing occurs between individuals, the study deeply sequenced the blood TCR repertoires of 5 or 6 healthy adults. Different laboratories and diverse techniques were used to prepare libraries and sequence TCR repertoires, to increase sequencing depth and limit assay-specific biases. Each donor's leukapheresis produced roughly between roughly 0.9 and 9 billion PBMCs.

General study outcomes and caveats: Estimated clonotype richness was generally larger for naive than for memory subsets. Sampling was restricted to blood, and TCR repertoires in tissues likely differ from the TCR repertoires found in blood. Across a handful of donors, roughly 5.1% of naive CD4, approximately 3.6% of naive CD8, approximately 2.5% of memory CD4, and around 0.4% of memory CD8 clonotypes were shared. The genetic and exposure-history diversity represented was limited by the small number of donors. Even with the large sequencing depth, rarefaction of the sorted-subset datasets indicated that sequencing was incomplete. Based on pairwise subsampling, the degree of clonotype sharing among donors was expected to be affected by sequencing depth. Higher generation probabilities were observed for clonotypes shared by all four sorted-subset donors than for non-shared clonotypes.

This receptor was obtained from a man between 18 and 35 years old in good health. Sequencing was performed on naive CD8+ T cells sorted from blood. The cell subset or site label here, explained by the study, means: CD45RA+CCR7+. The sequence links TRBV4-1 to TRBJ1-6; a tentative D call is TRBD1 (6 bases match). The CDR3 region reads CASSQETGGPSPLHF. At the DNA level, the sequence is TGCGCCAGCAGCCAAGAGACAGGCGGCCCTTCGCCCCTCCACTTT.